This is a list of T cell receptor beta chains from one sample in a study of CD8 T cells in Susac syndrome. TCRdb fed the immunoSEQ multiplex PCR reads into MiXCR, producing one record per CDR3 protein. The data show around 71,000 distinct CDR3 sequences, over 90% seen once. The sample comprised CD4+ T cells from PBMCs. These receptors were obtained from a human donor with multiple sclerosis. Both conserved end residues are part of each CDR3. The order of the fields is clone size, J gene, D gene, V gene, CDR3 protein, CDR3 DNA. D genes are given only for firm matches. The size entry is marked missing in some rows and otherwise reads once, few, many or a size class.

. | TRBJ2-3 | . | TRBV5-1 | CASSAGKTWTDTQYF | TGCGCCAGCAGCGCTGGAAAGACCTGGACAGATACGCAGTATTTT
. | TRBJ1-2 | . | TRBV11-2 | CASSLGWTDYGYTF | TGTGCCAGCAGCTTAGGTTGGACGGACTATGGCTACACCTTC
once | TRBJ2-7 | TRBD2 | TRBV3-1 | CATASGAYEQYF | TGTGCCACGGCTAGCGGGGCTTACGAGCAGTACTTC
. | TRBJ1-5 | . | TRBV15 | CATSRVPGSNQPQHF | TGTGCCACCAGCAGAGTACCGGGAAGCAATCAGCCCCAGCATTTT
. | TRBJ1-2 | . | TRBV5-1 | CASSLGSDTYGYTF | TGCGCCAGCAGCTTGGGATCGGACACCTATGGCTACACCTTC
. | TRBJ1-2 | . | TRBV30 | CAWMTWRLQKGGYTF | TGTGCCTGGATGACCTGGAGACTCCAAAAAGGTGGCTACACCTTC
. | TRBJ1-5 | TRBD1 | TRBV12-3/TRBV12-4 | CASSAHRGDRVSNQPQHF | TGTGCCAGCAGTGCCCATCGTGGGGACAGGGTAAGCAATCAGCCCCAGCATTTT
. | TRBJ2-3 | . | TRBV4-3 | CASSKRDIQDTQYF | TGCGCCAGCAGCAAACGGGACATCCAAGATACGCAGTATTTT
. | TRBJ2-5 | TRBD2 | TRBV27 | CASGTRLAGEETQYF | TGTGCCAGCGGGACCCGTCTAGCGGGGGAAGAGACCCAGTACTTC
. | TRBJ2-1 | . | TRBV11-3 | CASSLAYNEQFF | TGTGCCAGCAGCTTAGCCTACAATGAGCAGTTCTTC
once | TRBJ1-6 | . | TRBV10-3 | CAISESATFLSSYNSPLHF | TGTGCCATCAGTGAGTCTGCAACGTTCCTGAGCTCCTATAATTCACCCCTCCACTTT
. | TRBJ2-5 | . | TRBV19 | CASSPRQTQETQYF | TGTGCCAGTAGTCCCCGACAGACCCAAGAGACCCAGTACTTC
. | TRBJ2-7 | . | TRBV27 | CASRKYNRDEQYF | TGTGCCAGCAGAAAATACAACAGGGACGAGCAGTACTTC
. | TRBJ2-1 | . | TRBV29-1 | CSARWDPRSYNEQFF | TGCAGCGCGCGTTGGGACCCCCGATCCTACAATGAGCAGTTCTTC
. | TRBJ2-7 | . | TRBV12-3/TRBV12-4 | CASSKATVPGTHEQYF | TGTGCCAGCAGCAAGGCGACGGTACCGGGGACCCACGAGCAGTACTTC
. | TRBJ1-5 | . | TRBV30 | CAWRRKGEQPQHF | TGTGCCTGGCGTCGGAAGGGGGAGCAGCCCCAGCATTTT